A single sample gave rise to the 5 T cell receptor beta chains below, sequenced in a study of CD8 T cells in Susac syndrome. An input of 0.5 to 1 ug of RNA was subjected to reverse transcription using random hexamers. MiXCR was run by TCRdb on the immunoSEQ multiplex PCR reads, yielding one entry per CDR3 protein. The table records about 77,000 distinct CDR3 sequences, 90% to 95% of them present only once. Sequenced input: CD4+ T cells from PBMCs. These receptors were collected from a human donor with Susac syndrome.

The V call is TRBV29-1, the J call TRBJ2-2, with a possible D match to TRBD1 (5 bases). The CDR3 is made up of 13 amino acids. In germline, CDR1 is SQVTM, CDR2 ANQGSEA. Trimming removed 5 bases at V and 5 bases at J, with 12 bases between. The CDR3 sequence: CSVLGRSTGELFF. The DNA for the CDR3 is TGCAGCGTTTTGGGGCGGTCGACCGGGGAGCTGTTTTTT.

The J gene is TRBJ2-5, the V gene TRBV20-1; possibly TRBD1 or TRBD2 for D (7 bases each). The CDR3 length is 14 residues. CDR1 DFQATT and CDR2 SNEGSKA come from the germline V gene (reference sequence). Trimming shortened V by 5 bases and J by 5 bases, and 18 bases separated the two germline ends. The CDR3 sequence: CSAAHPGGVETQYF. The CDR3 DNA sequence: TGCAGTGCTGCCCATCCAGGGGGGGTGGAGACCCAGTACTTC.

This clonotype was picked up one time. The rearrangement joins TRBV29-1 to TRBJ1-2; D possibly corresponds to TRBD1 (5 bases). The V gene lost 6 bases and the J gene lost 1 base, with 15 bases spanning the gap. Germline CDR1 and CDR2: SQVTM and ANQGSEA. The CDR3 has 14 amino acids. The CDR3 spells CSVPAGEGNYGYTF. CDR3 bases: TGCAGCGTCCCGGCGGGGGAGGGTAACTATGGCTACACCTTC. The variable domain in full, completed from reference TRBV29-1 and TRBJ1-2, reads SAVISQKPSRDICQRGTSLTIQCQVDSQVTMMFWYRQQPGQSLTLIATANQGSEATYESGFVIDKFPISRPNLTFSTLTVSNMSPEDSSIYLCSVPAGEGNYGYTFGSGTRLTVV.

The chain joins TRBV6-4 to TRBJ1-1; D is perhaps TRBD1 (5 bases). V was shortened by 6 bases and J by 4 bases, with 12 bases between the two germline ends. The CDR3 loop spans 13 amino acids. The germline CDR1 and CDR2 sequences are MRHNA and SNTAGT. The CDR3 loop is CASRAPGGTEAFF. The CDR3 DNA sequence: TGTGCCAGCAGGGCCCCTGGGGGCACTGAAGCTTTCTTT.

This chain joins TRBV7-9 and TRBJ2-1; no clear D. The germline gives CDR1 SEHNR, CDR2 FQNEAQ (reference sequence). The V gene lost 6 bases and the J gene lost 9 bases, with 6 bases spanning the gap. CDR3 length: 10 amino acids. The DNA of the CDR3 is TGTGCCAGCAGTACCGGTGAGCAGTTCTTC. This gives the protein CASSTGEQFF.